Listed below are T cell receptor beta chains from one sample, sequenced in a study of cytomegalovirus exposure and HLA in healthy donors. The table came from immunoSEQ multiplex PCR; TCRdb's copy has only in-frame clones and leaves some out. The table records some 130,000 clones, about 68% of them present only once. Sequenced sample: PBMCs. The receptors shown here come from a human donor in good health. Both conserved end residues are part of each CDR3. D genes are given only for firm matches. Size is omitted from some rows. Given values are once, few, many or a class for expanded clones.

j_call: TRBJ2-5
clone_size: NA
v_call: TRBV5-1
d_call: TRBD1
cdr3_aa: CASSSGTVSQQETQYF
cdr3_nt: TGCGCCAGCAGCTCCGGGACAGTCAGTCAGCAAGAGACCCAGTACTTC

j_call: TRBJ2-3
clone_size: NA
v_call: TRBV5-1
d_call: TRBD1
cdr3_aa: CASSLVGGQGTDTQYF
cdr3_nt: TGCGCCAGCAGCTTGGTGGGTGGACAGGGCACAGATACGCAGTATTTT

j_call: TRBJ1-6
clone_size: NA
v_call: TRBV19
d_call: NA
cdr3_aa: CASSIERSPLHF
cdr3_nt: TGTGCCAGTAGTATCGAGAGATCACCCCTCCACTTT

j_call: TRBJ1-2
clone_size: NA
v_call: TRBV10-3
d_call: TRBD1
cdr3_aa: CAISERQGARDGYTF
cdr3_nt: TGTGCCATCAGTGAGCGCCAGGGGGCGCGGGATGGCTACACCTTC

j_call: TRBJ1-3
clone_size: NA
v_call: TRBV10-3
d_call: NA
cdr3_aa: CAISGGSGNTIYF
cdr3_nt: TGTGCCATCAGTGGTGGCAGTGGAAACACCATATATTTT

j_call: TRBJ1-5
clone_size: NA
v_call: TRBV7-2
d_call: TRBD1
cdr3_aa: CASSPMGQAVVPQHF
cdr3_nt: TGTGCCAGCAGCCCGATGGGACAGGCCGTGGTGCCCCAGCATTTT

j_call: TRBJ1-1
clone_size: few
v_call: TRBV6-5
d_call: TRBD1
cdr3_aa: CASSYSQGSGTEAFF
cdr3_nt: TGTGCCAGCAGCTACTCACAGGGGTCGGGCACTGAAGCTTTCTTT

j_call: TRBJ2-1
clone_size: NA
v_call: TRBV9
d_call: TRBD2
cdr3_aa: CASSSQRERNNEQFF
cdr3_nt: TGTGCCAGCAGCTCGCAGCGGGAGCGAAACAATGAGCAGTTCTTC

j_call: TRBJ2-7
clone_size: NA
v_call: TRBV28
d_call: NA
cdr3_aa: CASSLPQARHEQYF
cdr3_nt: TGTGCCAGCAGTTTGCCTCAGGCCCGGCACGAGCAGTACTTC

j_call: TRBJ1-1
clone_size: NA
v_call: TRBV11-2
d_call: TRBD1
cdr3_aa: CASSFRDRVNTEAFF
cdr3_nt: TGTGCCAGCAGCTTCCGGGACAGGGTGAACACTGAAGCTTTCTTT

j_call: TRBJ2-1
clone_size: NA
v_call: TRBV18
d_call: TRBD2
cdr3_aa: CASSPLAGGPEQFF
cdr3_nt: TGTGCCAGCTCACCCCTAGCGGGAGGGCCTGAGCAGTTCTTC

j_call: TRBJ2-3
clone_size: NA
v_call: TRBV28
d_call: TRBD1
cdr3_aa: CASSLLGQGYNTQYF
cdr3_nt: TGTGCCAGCAGTTTATTGGGACAGGGGTATAATACGCAGTATTTT

j_call: TRBJ2-3
clone_size: once
v_call: TRBV7-2
d_call: TRBD2
cdr3_aa: CASSFSGRSIADTQYF
cdr3_nt: TGTGCCAGCAGCTTTAGCGGGAGATCCATCGCAGATACGCAGTATTTT

j_call: TRBJ2-3
clone_size: few
v_call: TRBV20-1
d_call: NA
cdr3_aa: CSARMGGQYF
cdr3_nt: TGCAGTGCTCGCATGGGGGGGCAGTATTTT

j_call: TRBJ2-1
clone_size: NA
v_call: TRBV28
d_call: TRBD2
cdr3_aa: CASSPLTSGVYNEQFF
cdr3_nt: TGTGCCAGCAGCCCCCTGACTAGCGGCGTATACAATGAGCAGTTCTTC

j_call: TRBJ2-3
clone_size: few
v_call: TRBV10-1
d_call: TRBD2
cdr3_aa: CASSDGTSGSDTQYF
cdr3_nt: TGCGCCAGCAGTGACGGGACTAGCGGGAGTGATACGCAGTATTTT

j_call: TRBJ2-7
clone_size: NA
v_call: TRBV18
d_call: NA
cdr3_aa: CASSPQTAADEQYF
cdr3_nt: TGTGCCAGCTCACCGCAGACCGCTGCGGACGAGCAGTACTTC

j_call: TRBJ2-3
clone_size: NA
v_call: TRBV7-9
d_call: TRBD1
cdr3_aa: CASPGQGTDTQYF
cdr3_nt: TGTGCCAGCCCGGGACAGGGGACAGATACGCAGTATTTT

j_call: TRBJ2-2
clone_size: NA
v_call: TRBV5-1
d_call: NA
cdr3_aa: CASSLGLSLNTGELFF
cdr3_nt: TGCGCCAGCAGCTTGGGACTCAGCTTAAACACCGGGGAGCTGTTTTTT

j_call: TRBJ1-1
clone_size: NA
v_call: TRBV28
d_call: TRBD1
cdr3_aa: CASSLEAGGLDTEAFF
cdr3_nt: TGTGCCAGCAGTTTAGAGGCAGGGGGCTTGGACACTGAAGCTTTCTTT

j_call: TRBJ2-7
clone_size: NA
v_call: TRBV6-5
d_call: TRBD2
cdr3_aa: CTSSYGGGTYEQYF
cdr3_nt: TGTACCAGCAGTTACGGGGGGGGGACCTACGAGCAGTACTTC

j_call: TRBJ2-1
clone_size: NA
v_call: TRBV5-1
d_call: TRBD1
cdr3_aa: CASSPRQGANEQFF
cdr3_nt: TGCGCCAGCAGCCCAAGACAGGGGGCAAATGAGCAGTTCTTC

j_call: TRBJ2-5
clone_size: few
v_call: TRBV7-7
d_call: NA
cdr3_aa: CASSQGRMSSQETQYF
cdr3_nt: TGTGCTAGCAGCCAGGGCCGGATGTCCTCCCAAGAGACCCAGTACTTC

j_call: TRBJ1-2
clone_size: NA
v_call: TRBV2
d_call: NA
cdr3_aa: CASIGAGAYGYTF
cdr3_nt: TGTGCCAGCATTGGGGCGGGGGCATATGGCTACACCTTC